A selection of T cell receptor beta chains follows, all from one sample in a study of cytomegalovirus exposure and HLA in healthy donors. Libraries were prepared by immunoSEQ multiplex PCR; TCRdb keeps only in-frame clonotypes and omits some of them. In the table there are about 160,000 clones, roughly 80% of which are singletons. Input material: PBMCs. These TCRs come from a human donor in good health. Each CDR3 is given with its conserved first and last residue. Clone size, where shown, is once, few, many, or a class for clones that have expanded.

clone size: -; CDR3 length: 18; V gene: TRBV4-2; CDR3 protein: CASSQDIPGGAGQETQYF
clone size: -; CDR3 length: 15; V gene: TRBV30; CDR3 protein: CAWTPRQGRDSPLHF
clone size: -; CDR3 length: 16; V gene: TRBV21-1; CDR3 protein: CASSNRPGETNEKLFF
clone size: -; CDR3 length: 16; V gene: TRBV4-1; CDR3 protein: CASSHPKGPTVQELFF
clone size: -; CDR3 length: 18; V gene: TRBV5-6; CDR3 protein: CASSFPPGLAGGQNEQYF
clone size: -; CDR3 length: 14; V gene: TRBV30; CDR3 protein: CAWSRGQMNTEAFF
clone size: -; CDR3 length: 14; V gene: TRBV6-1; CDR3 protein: CATGQGSSNQPQHF
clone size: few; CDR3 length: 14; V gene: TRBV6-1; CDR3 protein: CASSEVGGAGEQFF
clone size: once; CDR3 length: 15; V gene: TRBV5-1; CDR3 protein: CASSLAPGGSGEQFF
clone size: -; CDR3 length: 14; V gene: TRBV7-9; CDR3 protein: CSSSPPLVSTEAFF
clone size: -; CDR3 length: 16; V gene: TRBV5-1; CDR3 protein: CASSPISGSSYNEQFF
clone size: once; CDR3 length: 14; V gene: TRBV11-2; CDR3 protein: CASSLGTGHTEAFF
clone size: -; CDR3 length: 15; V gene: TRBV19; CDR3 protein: CASSSGTPSSYEQYF
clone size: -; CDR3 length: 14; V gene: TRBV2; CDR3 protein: CASTGTAYQETQYF
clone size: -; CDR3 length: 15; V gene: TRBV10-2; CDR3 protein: CASRIAGGPEETQYF
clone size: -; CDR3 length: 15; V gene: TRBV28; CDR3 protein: CASSSPTGDHSPLHF
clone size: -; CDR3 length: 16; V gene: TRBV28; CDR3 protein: CASSPPRQGMNTEAFF
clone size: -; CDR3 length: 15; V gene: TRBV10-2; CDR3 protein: CASSERDSNYNEQFF
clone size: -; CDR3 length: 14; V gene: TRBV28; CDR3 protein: CASMFWGAGSGYTF
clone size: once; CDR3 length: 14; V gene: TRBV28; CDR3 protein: CASSYEFSYNEQFF
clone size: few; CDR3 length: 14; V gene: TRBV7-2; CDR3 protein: CASSRGDRYQPQHF
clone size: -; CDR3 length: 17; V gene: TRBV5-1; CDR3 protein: CASSLLINPGRLTEAFF
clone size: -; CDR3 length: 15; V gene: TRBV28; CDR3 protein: CASSLGSGYRAEAFF
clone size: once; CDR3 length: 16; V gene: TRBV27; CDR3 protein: CASSPSLAGGRNEQFF
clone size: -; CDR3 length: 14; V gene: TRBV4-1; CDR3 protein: CASSPGTVSYEQYF
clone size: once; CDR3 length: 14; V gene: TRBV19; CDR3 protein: CASAPGQTNYGYTF
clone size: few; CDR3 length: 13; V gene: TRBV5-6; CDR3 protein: CASKQGNYNEQFF
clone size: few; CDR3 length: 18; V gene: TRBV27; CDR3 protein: CASSQTWREGRGVDTQYF
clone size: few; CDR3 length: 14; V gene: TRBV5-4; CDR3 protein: CASSLGGSRYEQYF
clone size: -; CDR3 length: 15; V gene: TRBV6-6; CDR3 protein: CASSYPSGKAGELFF
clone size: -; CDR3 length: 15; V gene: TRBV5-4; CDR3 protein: CASSSIATGHDEQFF
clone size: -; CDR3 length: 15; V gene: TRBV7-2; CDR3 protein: CASSSGRSTQETQYF
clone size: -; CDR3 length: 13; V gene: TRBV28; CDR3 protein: CASSLVLSTEAFF
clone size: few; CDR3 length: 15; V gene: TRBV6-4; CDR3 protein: CASSVGTGGDNEQFF
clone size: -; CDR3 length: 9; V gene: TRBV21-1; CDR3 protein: CASSEKTGF
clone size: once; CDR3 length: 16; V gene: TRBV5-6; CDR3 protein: CASSLTPGQTNNEQYF
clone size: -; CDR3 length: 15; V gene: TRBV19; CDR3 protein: CASSPQGSTNYGYTF
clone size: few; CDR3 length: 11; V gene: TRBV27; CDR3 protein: CAWGLNYEQYF
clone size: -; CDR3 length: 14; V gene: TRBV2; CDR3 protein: CASRLTSSQDTQYF
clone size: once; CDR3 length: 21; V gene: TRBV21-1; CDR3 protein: CASSKPPGFQTDAGEGDEQYF
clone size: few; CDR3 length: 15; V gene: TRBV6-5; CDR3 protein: CASSPSTSGVNEQFF
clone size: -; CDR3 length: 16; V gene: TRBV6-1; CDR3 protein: CASSEMVAGGATEAFF
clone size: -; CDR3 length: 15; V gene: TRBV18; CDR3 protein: CASSPRGSRTGELFF
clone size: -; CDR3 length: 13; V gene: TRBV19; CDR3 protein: CASSIGAPGAQHF
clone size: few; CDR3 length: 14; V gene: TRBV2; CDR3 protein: CASRGADNTGELFF
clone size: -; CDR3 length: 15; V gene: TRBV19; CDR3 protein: CASSLGQAYTGELFF
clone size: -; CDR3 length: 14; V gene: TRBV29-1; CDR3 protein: CSVKGGSGANVLTF
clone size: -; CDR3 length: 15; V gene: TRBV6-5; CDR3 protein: CASKLAGGTKNIQYF
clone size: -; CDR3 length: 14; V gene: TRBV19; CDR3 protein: CASSMTSGNNEQFF